This passage covers 27 T cell receptor beta chains from one sample sequenced in a study of shared clonotypes between healthy human individuals. Generated by immunoSEQ multiplex PCR, the TCRdb table keeps only in-frame clones and is missing some. The sample records approximately 500,000 clones, over 75% being singletons. The sequenced material came from PBMCs. These receptors all stem from a middle-aged woman in good health. Some clones in this sample may be carry-over from other donors' samples.

The chain links TRBV5-1 to TRBJ2-5; D is uncertain. Deletions cut 4 bases from V and 5 bases from J, with 24 bases between. CDR1 is SGHRS and CDR2 is YFSETQ in the germline V gene. CDR3 length: 17 residues. CDR3 sequence: CASSPFPTAGERETQYF. The CDR3 DNA follows: TGCGCCAGCAGCCCCTTCCCGACGGCAGGAGAACGCGAGACCCAGTACTTC. Based on the CDR3 plus reference TRBV5-1 and TRBJ2-5, the full variable domain is KAGVTQTPRYLIKTRGQQVTLSCSPISGHRSVSWYQQTPGQGLQFLFEYFSETQRNKGNFPGRFSGRQFSNSRSEMNVSTLELGDSALYLCASSPFPTAGERETQYFGPGTRLLVL.

The chain uses TRBV27 and TRBJ1-4; 9 nucleotides line up with TRBD1. V shed 7 bases, J shed 4 bases, and the junction held 13 bases outside the gene matches. Germline V gene data show CDR1 as MNHEY and CDR2 as SMNVEV (reference sequence). The CDR3 is 17 amino acids. The CDR3 bases are TGTGCCAGCACCCATGGACAGGGGACTCCCCTTAATGAAAAACTGTTTTTT. It encodes CASTHGQGTPLNEKLFF.

The CDR3 protein is CASSVGEAETQYF. CDR3 coding DNA: TGTGCCAGCAGCGTAGGGGAGGCAGAGACCCAGTACTTC. V gene TRBV9 combines with J gene TRBJ2-5; D might be TRBD2 (6 bases). From germline, CDR1 is SGDLS and CDR2 YYNGEE. This CDR3 spans 13 amino acids. V shed 0 bases and J shed 4 bases, with 7 bases lying between them.

The chain employs TRBV5-4 and TRBJ2-7; TRBD2 matches at 7 bases. After removal of 0 bases from V and 7 bases from J, the junction contained 4 bases not matched to a gene. The CDR3 sequence is 13 residues long. Germline V gene lookup returns CDR1 SGHNT and CDR2 YYREEE (reference sequence). CDR3 in amino acids: CASSLGAAGEQYF. CDR3 DNA: TGTGCCAGCAGCTTGGGGGCAGCGGGGGAGCAGTACTTC.

Here the CDR3 DNA reads TGTGCCAGCAGCTCCCCCGGGGTATGGGACGAGCAGTACTTC. Amino acid sequence: CASSSPGVWDEQYF. The chain has TRBV7-2 and TRBJ2-7, with D tentatively TRBD2 (5 bases). Germline V CDR1 and CDR2: SGHTA, FQGNSA. CDR3 length: 14 residues. V was clipped by 4 bases and J by 5 bases, with 15 bases between them.

The J gene is TRBJ2-1, the V gene TRBV5-1; maybe TRBD2 (5 bases). V was trimmed by 4 bases and J by 9 bases, leaving 35 bases between them. The CDR3 length is 20 residues. Germline assignment: CDR1 SGHRS and CDR2 YFSETQ. CDR3 bases: TGCGCCAGCAGCCCGGTATGGCACACTCCTCGATTGGGAGACAACGGTGAGCAGTTCTTC. This sequence encodes CASSPVWHTPRLGDNGEQFF.

The CDR3 coding sequence is TGTGCCAGCAGCTTAGGGAGCGCTTTCTCCTACGAGCAGTACTTC. As protein: CASSLGSAFSYEQYF. This chain links TRBV7-9 with TRBJ2-7; D call uncertain. The CDR3 has 15 amino acids. V was shortened by 1 base and J by 0 bases, with 10 bases between the two germline ends. Per germline, CDR1 SEHNR and CDR2 FQNEAQ (reference sequence). The full variable domain, its missing parts supplied by reference TRBV7-9 and TRBJ2-7, is DTGVSQNPRHKITKRGQNVTFRCDPISEHNRLYWYRQTLGQGPEFLTYFQNEAQLEKSRLLSDRFSAERPKGSFSTLEIQRTEQGDSAMYLCASSLGSAFSYEQYFGPGTRLTVT.

The chain recombines TRBV2 with TRBJ2-1; D possibly matches TRBD1 or TRBD2 (5 bases each). This CDR3 spans 12 amino acids. Looked up from germline, CDR1 is SNHLY and CDR2 is FYNNEI. The V end lost 6 bases, the J end lost 6 bases, and 9 bases lay between the germline ends. The CDR3 is CASRGDANEQFF. The DNA of the CDR3 is TGTGCCAGCAGGGGGGACGCCAATGAGCAGTTCTTC.

CDR3 DNA: TGTGCCACCAGCCCCAGAGATGCAACTAATGAAAAACTGTTTTTT. Its translation: CATSPRDATNEKLFF. This sequence joins TRBV15 and TRBJ1-4; D gene unclear. Germline CDR1 and CDR2: LNHNV and YYDKDF (reference sequence). The CDR3 spans 15 residues. V was clipped by 5 bases and J by 0 bases, with 10 bases between them. Supplemented by reference TRBV15 and TRBJ1-4, the full variable domain reads DAMVIQNPRYQVTQFGKPVTLSCSQTLNHNVMYWYQQKSSQAPKLLFHYYDKDFNNEADTPDNFQSRRPNTSFCFLDIRSPGLGDTAMYLCATSPRDATNEKLFFGSGTQLSVL.

The chain couples TRBV19 to TRBJ1-1; the match to TRBD1 covers 8 bases. Germline CDR1 and CDR2: LNHDA and SQIVND (reference sequence). Unmatched junction bases numbered 10, after V lost 6 bases and J lost 1 base. The CDR3 extends over 16 amino acids. CDR3 coding DNA: TGTGCCAGTAGCGCAGGGGGCCTTGGGGGGAACACTGAAGCTTTCTTT. Residues: CASSAGGLGGNTEAFF.

The chain recombines TRBV5-1 with TRBJ1-1; D remains ambiguous. V was pared by 0 bases and J by 5 bases, with 11 bases between. The CDR3 length is 14 residues. Looked up from germline, CDR1 is SGHRS and CDR2 is YFSETQ. Here the CDR3 reads CASSLGEVRTEAFF. In DNA form, the CDR3 reads TGCGCCAGCAGCTTGGGGGAAGTGAGGACTGAAGCTTTCTTT.

The V and J genes are TRBV13 and TRBJ1-1; possible D gene TRBD1, 6 bases. V lost 10 bases, J lost 3 bases, and 18 bases lay in between. The length of the CDR3 is 14 residues. CDR1 and CDR2 from the germline V gene are PRHDT and FYEKMQ (reference sequence). This CDR3 is CATRRTVIDTEAFF. In nucleotides, the CDR3 is TGTGCCACCCGGCGGACAGTTATAGACACTGAAGCTTTCTTT.

The V and J genes are TRBV19 and TRBJ2-6, with a tentative D call TRBD1 (5 bases). The CDR3 runs 15 residues. V shed 10 bases and J shed 0 bases, with 13 bases lying between them. Per the germline V gene, CDR1 is LNHDA and CDR2 is SQIVND (reference sequence). CDR3 coding DNA: TGTGCCATTGGACAACTTACCTCTGGGGCCAACGTCCTGACTTTC. Residues: CAIGQLTSGANVLTF.

The CDR3 DNA reads as TGTGCCAGCAGCTACAGACAGGGCGCCGGGGAGCTGTTTTTT. Translating gives CASSYRQGAGELFF. The rearrangement links TRBV11-2 to TRBJ2-2; 7 bases align to TRBD1. The CDR3 is 14 residues long. V lost 4 bases and J lost 6; bases outside the gene matches: 5. CDR1 SGHAT and CDR2 FQNNGV come from the germline V gene. Combining the CDR3 with reference TRBV11-2 and TRBJ2-2 gives the whole variable domain EAGVAQSPRYKIIEKRQSVAFWCNPISGHATLYWYQQILGQGPKLLIQFQNNGVVDDSQLPKDRFSAERLKGVDSTLKIQPAKLEDSAVYLCASSYRQGAGELFFGEGSRLTVL.

This clone has just a few counts. The chain combines TRBV28 with TRBJ1-4; no reliable D call. Germline assignment: CDR1 MDHEN and CDR2 SYDVKM. Deletions cut 3 bases from V and 8 bases from J, with 16 bases between. The length of the CDR3 is 15 residues. The CDR3 here is CASSFSWAGEEKLFF. CDR3 coding DNA: TGTGCCAGCAGTTTTTCTTGGGCTGGGGAAGAAAAACTGTTTTTT.

The CDR3 spells CASSFSSADTQYF. The DNA for the CDR3 is TGTGCCAGCAGCTTCTCTAGCGCCGATACGCAGTATTTT. The J gene is TRBJ2-3, the V gene TRBV9, with D possibly matching TRBD2 (6 bases). V lost 4 bases and J 6 bases, leaving 12 bases between the germline ends. From germline, CDR1 is SGDLS and CDR2 YYNGEE. The CDR3 sequence is 13 residues long.

The J gene is TRBJ2-7, the V gene TRBV28, with D hard to call. The CDR3 is 15 amino acids. The V gene's germline CDR1 is MDHEN and CDR2 SYDVKM. Trimming removed 6 bases from V and 1 base from J, with 16 bases in between. CDR3 sequence (DNA): TGTGCCAGCAGCCCCCCCAGGATTTGGTCCTACGAGCAGTACTTC. This codes for CASSPPRIWSYEQYF.

The sample holds one count of this clone. The CDR3 reads CASSLSGTSYGETQYF. Written as DNA, the CDR3 is TGCGCCAGCAGCTTATCCGGGACTAGCTATGGAGAGACCCAGTACTTC. The chain is built from TRBV5-1 and TRBJ2-5, with 9 positions matching TRBD2. This CDR3 is built from 16 residues. With 2 bases clipped from V and 4 bases from J, the junction kept 9 bases outside the gene matches. Germline lookup yields CDR1 SGHRS and CDR2 YFSETQ.

The J gene is TRBJ2-7, the V gene TRBV11-3; D not resolved. The CDR3 is 15 residues long. Germline V CDR1 and CDR2: SGHNT, YENEEA. The V end lost 1 base, the J end lost 0 bases, and 10 bases lay between the germline ends. As DNA, the CDR3 is TGTGCCAGCAGCTTAGCCCCTCAGCGCTCCTACGAGCAGTACTTC. Residues: CASSLAPQRSYEQYF.

This sequence joins TRBV7-3 and TRBJ1-1, with no clear D. CDR3 length: 15 amino acids. V was pared by 0 bases and J by 1 base, with 9 bases between. Germline CDR1 and CDR2: SGHTA and FQGTGA. CDR3 nucleotide sequence: TGTGCCAGCAGCTTAACGGCACAGACGAACACTGAAGCTTTCTTT. Encoded protein: CASSLTAQTNTEAFF.

This chain links TRBV30 with TRBJ2-2; TRBD2 agrees at 10 bases. The CDR3 spans 17 residues. The ends lost 0 bases at V and 4 bases at J; junction bases unmatched: 8. Per the germline V gene, CDR1 is GTSNPN and CDR2 is SVGIG (reference sequence). CDR3 sequence reads: CAWSVLLAGVATGELFF. The CDR3 DNA is TGTGCCTGGAGTGTACTGCTAGCGGGAGTCGCCACCGGGGAGCTGTTTTTT.

V usage is TRBV19 and J usage is TRBJ2-7; D ambiguous. Germline V gene sequence: CDR1 LNHDA, CDR2 SQIVND (reference sequence). With 2 bases removed from V and 5 bases from J, the gap between germline ends came to 10 bases. The CDR3 spans 13 residues. This CDR3 reads CASSITWADEQYF. CDR3 sequence (DNA): TGTGCCAGTAGTATAACCTGGGCGGACGAGCAGTACTTC.

CDR3: CASSPRRGHSTDTQYF. The CDR3 nucleotides are TGTGCCAGCTCCCCCCGACGGGGGCATAGCACAGATACGCAGTATTTT. The chain employs TRBV18 and TRBJ2-3; D tentatively reads TRBD1 or TRBD2 (6 bases each). The CDR3 has 16 residues. V was clipped by 6 bases and J by 0 bases, with 16 bases between them. The V gene's germline CDR1 is KGHSH and CDR2 LQKENI.

By sample fraction, this clone is medium-sized (0.01 to 0.1%). The identical CDR3 is also encoded by other nucleotide sequences in the sample. The CDR3 nucleotides are TGTGCCTGGAGTAGCACGGGAGGAGAGATAATCACAGATACGCAGTATTTT. Protein product: CAWSSTGGEIITDTQYF. V gene TRBV30 combines with J gene TRBJ2-3, with TRBD2 matching over 7 bases. The CDR3 is made up of 17 amino acids. The J segment lost 2 bases and the V segment lost 2 bases, leaving 13 bases of the junction unmatched. CDR1 GTSNPN and CDR2 SVGIG come from the germline V gene (reference sequence).

V gene TRBV5-1 combines with J gene TRBJ2-5, with D possibly matching TRBD2 (6 bases). CDR1 is SGHRS, CDR2 YFSETQ, per germline. The CDR3 is 13 amino acids. The V end was cut by 1 base, the J end by 4 bases, with 8 bases between. For the CDR3, the DNA is TGCGCCAGCAGCTTGATGGGGGGAGAGACCCAGTACTTC. This sequence encodes CASSLMGGETQYF.

The genes are TRBV6-5 and TRBJ2-7; a possible D gene is TRBD1 (6 bases). Trimming left V 6 bases short and J 3 bases short, with 9 bases between. The V gene's germline CDR1 is MNHEY and CDR2 SVGAGI. The CDR3 is 12 amino acids. The CDR3 DNA is TGTGCCAGCAGCCGGACAGTCTACGAGCAGTACTTC. It specifies CASSRTVYEQYF.

This sequence joins TRBV30 and TRBJ2-1; the D gene is possibly TRBD1 (6 bases). V lost 4 bases and J lost 9, with 19 bases in between. Germline-derived CDR1 and CDR2 are GTSNPN and SVGIG (reference sequence). The CDR3 has 14 residues. The CDR3 sequence: CAWTGQGPDFEQFF. For the CDR3, the DNA is TGTGCCTGGACGGGGCAGGGGCCAGACTTTGAGCAGTTCTTC.